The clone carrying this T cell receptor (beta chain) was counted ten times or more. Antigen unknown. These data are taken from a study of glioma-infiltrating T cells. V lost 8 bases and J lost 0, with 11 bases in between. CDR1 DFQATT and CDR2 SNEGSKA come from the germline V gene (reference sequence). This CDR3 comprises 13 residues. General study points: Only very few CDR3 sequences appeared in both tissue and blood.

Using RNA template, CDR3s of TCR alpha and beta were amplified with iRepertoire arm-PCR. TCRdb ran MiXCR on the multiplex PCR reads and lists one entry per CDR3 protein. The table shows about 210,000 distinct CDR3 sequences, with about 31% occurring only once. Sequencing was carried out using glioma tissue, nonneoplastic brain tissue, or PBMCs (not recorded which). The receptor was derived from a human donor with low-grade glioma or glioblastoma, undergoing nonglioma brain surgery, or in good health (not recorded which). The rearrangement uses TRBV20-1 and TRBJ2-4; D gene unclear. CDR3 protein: CSTIGQAKNIQYF. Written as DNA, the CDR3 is TGCAGTACTATAGGCCAAGCCAAAAACATTCAGTACTTC.